This T cell receptor beta chain emerged from a study of sequential checkpoint blockade in melanoma. Study background: More than 20 patients had tumor biopsies before treatment and at week 13.

Method: immunoSEQ multiplex PCR; TCRdb's copy keeps in-frame clones and lacks some. Here the sample spans 5,500 to 7,000 clones, over 20% being singletons. The treatment denotes: randomized to nivolumab then ipilimumab (arm A) or the reverse (arm B). The ends were cut back, 7 bases at V and 8 bases at J, with 21 bases in the middle. The CDR3 has 15 residues. Germline V gene data show CDR1 as SGHNT and CDR2 as YENEEA. The chain carries TRBV11-3 and TRBJ2-1, with D possibly TRBD2 on 5 matching bases. The TCR sequence derives from a human donor with melanoma. The sequences come from tumor tissue (inferred from file names), collected from a patient given nivolumab and ipilimumab in sequence. CDR3 region: CASTGQRAGIDEQFF. The CDR3 DNA follows: TGTGCCAGCACCGGTCAGAGGGCCGGGATCGATGAGCAGTTCTTC.